This T cell receptor beta chain was recovered during a study of Graves' ophthalmopathy and Graves' hyperthyroidism. The CDR3 length is 12 residues. Trimming shortened V by 2 bases and J by 6 bases, and 7 bases separated the two germline ends. CDR1 and CDR2 from the germline V gene are SGHDN and FVKESK. CDR3 regions of TCR beta were amplified from RNA transcripts. HTBI primers served in a first-round RT-PCR, which a second-round multiplex PCR followed. MiXCR, run by TCRdb on the multiplex PCR reads, gives a single entry per CDR3 protein. The repertoire holds about 39,000 distinct CDR3 sequences, with roughly 50% as singletons. Ineligible for inclusion were patients with other autoimmune diseases, uncontrolled infections, pregnancy or lactation.

Material for sequencing was peripheral blood. The V and J genes are TRBV14 and TRBJ1-2; D is undetermined. The receptor was isolated from an adult woman with stable Graves' hyperthyroidism. The CDR3 DNA follows: TGTGCCAGCAGCCAACTTCCCAATGGCTACACCTTC. This gives the protein CASSQLPNGYTF. The full variable domain, its missing parts supplied by reference TRBV14 and TRBJ1-2, is EAGVTQFPSHSVIEKGQTVTLRCDPISGHDNLYWYRRVMGKEIKFLLHFVKESKQDESGMPNNRFLAERTGGTYSTLKVQPAELEDSGVYFCASSQLPNGYTFGSGTRLTVV.